The 31 T cell receptor beta chains below all came from one sample that was sequenced in a study of T cell responses to AZD1222 COVID-19 vaccine. Produced via immunoSEQ multiplex PCR; TCRdb's table is partial and in-frame only. The data show under 100,000 clones, approximately 89% seen once. This material consisted of peripheral blood, taken 28 days after the second AZD1222 dose. These receptors were collected from an adult who received the AZD1222 COVID-19 vaccine.

CDR3 nucleotides: TGCGCCAGCAGCCAAGGGACTAGCGGGCTTAATGAGCAGTTCTTC. Residues: CASSQGTSGLNEQFF. This rearrangement joins TRBV4-1 to TRBJ2-1; 11 bases line up with TRBD2. The germline CDR1 and CDR2 sequences are MGHRA and YSYEKL. V trimming: 1 base; J trimming: 7 bases; junction bases outside the gene matches: 3. The CDR3 spans 15 residues.

The V gene is TRBV6-5, the J gene TRBJ2-7, with 7 bases identical to TRBD2. Losses at the gene ends were 5 bases for V and 4 bases for J; bases not matched to a gene: 11. CDR3 length: 15 residues. Germline-derived CDR1 and CDR2 are MNHEY and SVGAGI. CDR3 protein: CASSNYRERDYEQYF. Here the CDR3 DNA reads TGTGCCAGCAGTAATTACCGGGAGCGGGATTACGAGCAGTACTTC.

The chain recombines TRBV12-3 or TRBV12-4 with TRBJ2-7; perhaps TRBD2 as D (5 bases). Trimming took off 6 bases at V and 2 bases at J, with 11 bases between the two ends. The CDR3 spans 13 residues. This CDR3 reads CASRTTGTYEQYF. The CDR3 DNA sequence: TGTGCCAGCAGGACTACTGGGACCTACGAGCAGTACTTC.

This clone was seen a single time. The rearrangement uses TRBV4-3 and TRBJ1-1; no definite D call. The CDR3 loop spans 17 amino acids. With 0 bases removed from V and 7 bases from J, the gap between germline ends came to 21 bases. Germline CDR1 is LGHNA and CDR2 is YSLEER. In DNA, the CDR3 is TGCGCCAGCAGCCAAGATTCGGCCGGGCTGGGAGGGATTGAAGCTTTCTTT. It is translated as CASSQDSAGLGGIEAFF.

The chain recombines TRBV5-1 with TRBJ2-7; D might be TRBD1 (5 bases). This CDR3 region has 15 residues. V was cut by 1 base and J by 1 base, with 12 bases left in between. CDR1 and CDR2 (germline): SGHRS, YFSETQ. The CDR3, as DNA: TGCGCCAGCAGCTTGAGGGGCCCCGCGTCCTACGAGCAGTACGTC. It translates to CASSLRGPASYEQYV.

The gene calls are TRBV7-9 and TRBJ2-5; 8 bases match TRBD1. The CDR3 sequence is 15 residues long. Trimming at V came to 1 base and at J to 5 bases, leaving 6 bases not matched to a gene. CDR1 and CDR2 (germline): SEHNR, FQNEAQ (reference sequence). The CDR3 protein is CASSLEPGGRETQYF. DNA for the CDR3: TGTGCCAGCAGCTTAGAGCCAGGGGGCAGGGAGACCCAGTACTTC.

This clone was recorded only once. The J gene is TRBJ2-2, the V gene TRBV4-1; D is unresolved. Trimming left V 1 base short and J 5 bases short, with 17 bases between. This CDR3 spans 17 amino acids. The V gene's germline CDR1 is MGHRA and CDR2 YSYEKL. In nucleotides, the CDR3 is TGCGCCAGCAGCCAAGCTGACATGGGGTTCGCGACCGGGGAGCTGTTTTTT. Translation gives CASSQADMGFATGELFF.

V is TRBV28 and J is TRBJ2-3, with a weak D call TRBD1 (5 bases). This CDR3 spans 14 amino acids. Germline lookup yields CDR1 MDHEN and CDR2 SYDVKM. V lost 3 bases to trimming and J lost 1 base, with 8 bases between them. CDR3 protein: CASSFDSRTDTQYF. The CDR3 nucleotides are TGTGCCAGCAGTTTTGACAGTCGCACAGATACGCAGTATTTT.

CDR3 sequence reads: CASSIGGATREGYTF. For the CDR3, the DNA is TGTGCCAGCAGTATAGGGGGGGCTACTCGAGAGGGCTACACCTTC. The genes are TRBV6-1 and TRBJ1-2; D is perhaps TRBD1 (6 bases). Germline loops: CDR1 MNHNS, CDR2 SASEGT. V lost 5 bases and J 8 bases, leaving 21 bases between the germline ends. The CDR3 has 15 amino acids.

CDR3 coding DNA: TGTGCCAGCAGCTTAGAACCGGGACGTGTACTGTTTTTT. Translation gives CASSLEPGRVLFF. This rearrangement joins TRBV7-9 to TRBJ2-2; D is tentatively TRBD1 or TRBD2 (5 bases each). The CDR3 consists of 13 residues. The V end was cut by 1 base, the J end by 14 bases, with 14 bases between. CDR1 is SEHNR and CDR2 is FQNEAQ in the germline V gene (reference sequence).

The J gene is TRBJ2-1, the V gene TRBV5-4; D gene ambiguous. Germline V gene data show CDR1 as SGHNT and CDR2 as YYREEE (reference sequence). This CDR3 is built from 12 residues. The ends were cut back, 0 bases at V and 6 bases at J, with 4 bases in the middle. This CDR3 reads CASSLGGNEQFF. As DNA, the CDR3 is TGTGCCAGCAGCTTGGGCGGCAATGAGCAGTTCTTC.

This chain connects TRBV28 to TRBJ2-7, with D perhaps given as TRBD1 or TRBD2 (5 bases each). Germline V gene sequence: CDR1 MDHEN, CDR2 SYDVKM. The CDR3 has 14 amino acids. With 4 bases removed from V and 1 base from J, the gap between germline ends came to 11 bases. CDR3 residues: CASSSPGSSYEQYF. In nucleotides, the CDR3 is TGTGCCAGCAGTTCGCCAGGGAGTTCCTACGAGCAGTACTTC.

This chain links TRBV7-8 with TRBJ1-6, with D tentatively TRBD1 (5 bases). CDR3 length: 17 amino acids. The germline V gene has CDR1 SGHVS and CDR2 FQNEAQ. Trimming pared 5 bases from V and 0 bases from J, leaving 14 bases between. This CDR3 is CASSLWDRSSYNSPLHF. CDR3 bases: TGTGCCAGCAGCCTGTGGGACCGAAGCTCCTATAATTCACCCCTCCACTTT.

This chain connects TRBV5-6 to TRBJ1-5; 7 bases match TRBD1. V gave up 4 bases and J gave up 0 bases; unmatched junction bases: 4. The CDR3 contains 15 residues. The germline V gene encodes CDR1 SGHDT and CDR2 YYEEEE. In DNA form, the CDR3 reads TGTGCCAGCAGCATGGACAGGAATAGCAATCAGCCCCAGCATTTT. Protein: CASSMDRNSNQPQHF.

This chain uses TRBV5-1 with TRBJ1-1; 9 bases map to TRBD1. The V and J ends lost 0 bases and 3 bases, in that order; junction bases with no gene match: 6. The CDR3 extends over 16 amino acids. Looked up from germline, CDR1 is SGHRS and CDR2 is YFSETQ. CDR3 sequence: CASSLDPQGAYTEAFF. The CDR3 region has the DNA TGCGCCAGCAGCTTGGACCCACAGGGGGCGTACACTGAAGCTTTCTTT.

DNA of the CDR3: TGTGCCAGCAGCTTATTCCCGGGGCAAGAGACCCAGTACTTC. Amino acids: CASSLFPGQETQYF. The V gene is TRBV7-6, the J gene TRBJ2-5; a possible D gene is TRBD2 (5 bases). The CDR3 has 14 residues. Germline-derived CDR1 and CDR2 are SGHVS and FNYEAQ. Trimming left V 2 bases short and J 2 bases short, with 9 bases between.

The J gene is TRBJ2-3, the V gene TRBV7-8, with D unclear. The germline V and J ends were trimmed by 2 bases and 5 bases, with 14 bases remaining between them. Germline-derived CDR1 and CDR2 are SGHVS and FQNEAQ. The CDR3 is made up of 15 amino acids. The DNA of the CDR3 is TGTGCCAGCAGCTTATTTCCAGAAGGTGGAGATACGCAGTATTTT. It translates to CASSLFPEGGDTQYF.

The V gene is TRBV27, the J gene TRBJ1-2, with TRBD1 matching over 7 bases. CDR3 length: 16 residues. With V trimmed by 6 bases and J by 4 bases, 14 bases remained unmatched. CDR1 MNHEY and CDR2 SMNVEV come from the germline V gene (reference sequence). The CDR3 DNA is TGTGCCAGCAGGGGAGAGGACAGGCACGGAGGCTATGGCTACACCTTC. It translates to CASRGEDRHGGYGYTF.

The V gene is TRBV7-9, the J gene TRBJ1-4; no reliable D call. V lost 5 bases, J lost 0 bases, and 7 bases lay in between. CDR1 is SEHNR, CDR2 FQNEAQ, per germline (reference sequence). CDR3 size: 14 residues. The CDR3 loop is CASSPRATNEKLFF. The DNA for the CDR3 is TGTGCCAGCAGCCCGAGAGCAACTAATGAAAAACTGTTTTTT. The whole variable domain, filled in from reference TRBV7-9 and TRBJ1-4, reads DTGVSQNPRHKITKRGQNVTFRCDPISEHNRLYWYRQTLGQGPEFLTYFQNEAQLEKSRLLSDRFSAERPKGSFSTLEIQRTEQGDSAMYLCASSPRATNEKLFFGSGTQLSVL.

V is TRBV28 and J is TRBJ2-7, with TRBD2 matching 10 bases. CDR3 length: 16 amino acids. The germline V gene encodes CDR1 MDHEN and CDR2 SYDVKM. After removal of 5 bases from V and 3 bases from J, the junction contained 10 bases not matched to a gene. CDR3 in amino acids: CASSLISGGVGYEQYF. In DNA, the CDR3 is TGTGCCAGCAGTCTGATCAGCGGGGGGGTAGGCTACGAGCAGTACTTC. Based on the CDR3 plus reference TRBV28 and TRBJ2-7, the full variable domain is DVKVTQSSRYLVKRTGEKVFLECVQDMDHENMFWYRQDPGLGLRLIYFSYDVKMKEKGDIPEGYSVSREKKERFSLILESASTNQTSMYLCASSLISGGVGYEQYFGPGTRLTVT.

This rearrangement joins TRBV6-2 or TRBV6-3 to TRBJ2-1; 11 bases fit TRBD2. Per germline, CDR1 MNHEY and CDR2 SVGEGT. The CDR3 runs to 18 residues. V lost 2 bases and J lost 2; bases outside the gene matches: 8. The CDR3 loop is CASSYGLAGGPAYNEQFF. CDR3 in DNA: TGTGCCAGCAGTTACGGTCTAGCGGGGGGCCCAGCCTACAATGAGCAGTTCTTC.

The rearrangement uses TRBV7-9 and TRBJ2-6; D is perhaps TRBD1 (5 bases). The CDR3 loop spans 17 amino acids. Germline V CDR1 and CDR2: SEHNR, FQNEAQ (reference sequence). The V end lost 5 bases, the J end lost 3 bases, and 17 bases lay between the germline ends. CDR3 sequence (DNA): TGTGCCAGCAGCCCCGGGCAGGGCTTCGTTGGGGCCAACGTCCTGACTTTC. Amino acid sequence: CASSPGQGFVGANVLTF.

The genes are TRBV9 and TRBJ1-1; no clear D. V was clipped by 0 bases and J by 2 bases, with 8 bases between them. Germline-derived CDR1 and CDR2 are SGDLS and YYNGEE. This CDR3 contains 14 residues. CDR3 protein: CASSVDPVNTEAFF. The DNA for the CDR3 is TGTGCCAGCAGCGTAGACCCCGTCAACACTGAAGCTTTCTTT.

This clone appeared once. J is TRBJ1-1 and V is TRBV25-1, with 8 bases lining up with TRBD1. V trimming: 5 bases; J trimming: 4 bases; junction bases outside the gene matches: 9. This CDR3 region has 15 residues. Germline assignment: CDR1 MGHDK and CDR2 SYGVNS. In DNA, the CDR3 is TGTGCCAGCAGTTCCGTACAGGGGGGGACCACTGAAGCTTTCTTT. Translation: CASSSVQGGTTEAFF.

The chain has TRBV9 and TRBJ2-1; TRBD2 agrees at 10 bases. Trimming took 3 bases from V and 4 from J; bases not matched to a gene: 4. The germline gives CDR1 SGDLS, CDR2 YYNGEE. The CDR3 runs 15 residues. CDR3 DNA: TGTGCCAGCAGCGCTACTAGCGGGGAGTACAATGAGCAGTTCTTC. This codes for CASSATSGEYNEQFF. The full variable domain, in which reference TRBV9 and TRBJ2-1 provide the parts outside the CDR3, is DSGVTQTPKHLITATGQRVTLRCSPRSGDLSVYWYQQSLDQGLQFLIQYYNGEERAKGNILERFSAQQFPDLHSELNLSSLELGDSALYFCASSATSGEYNEQFFGPGTRLTVL.

The V call is TRBV12-3 or TRBV12-4, the J call TRBJ1-2; D not certain. The V end was cut by 4 bases, the J end by 2 bases, with 5 bases between. The CDR3 is 12 residues long. The CDR3 protein is CASSSPNYGYTF. The CDR3 nucleotides are TGTGCCAGCAGTTCCCCGAACTATGGCTACACCTTC.

The CDR3 reads CASSPIRGGLSGDEQFF. The CDR3 region has the DNA TGTGCCAGCAGCCCCATCCGGGGGGGCCTTTCGGGGGATGAGCAGTTCTTC. The genes are TRBV7-2 and TRBJ2-1, with TRBD2 matching 8 bases. J gave up 8 bases and V 5 bases, and 17 bases lay outside the gene matches. Looked up from germline, CDR1 is SGHTA and CDR2 is FQGNSA. CDR3 length: 17 residues.

This chain joins TRBV6-5 and TRBJ2-7; maybe TRBD1 (5 bases). V lost 6 bases and J lost 5, with 14 bases in between. Per the germline V gene, CDR1 is MNHEY and CDR2 is SVGAGI. This CDR3 is built from 13 residues. The CDR3 region is CASRAPGLHEQYV. CDR3 coding DNA: TGTGCCAGCAGGGCCCCAGGGCTCCACGAGCAGTACGTC.

This clone appeared once. The V call is TRBV5-1, the J call TRBJ2-7; perhaps TRBD1 as D (6 bases). The V end lost 0 bases, the J end lost 2 bases, and 9 bases lay between the germline ends. CDR1 and CDR2 from the germline V gene are SGHRS and YFSETQ. The CDR3 spans 14 residues. In nucleotides, the CDR3 is TGCGCCAGCAGCTTGGGACAGGTAACCTACGAGCAGTACTTC. This codes for CASSLGQVTYEQYF.

This clone was recorded once. The chain uses TRBV9 and TRBJ1-1; tentatively, D is TRBD1 (6 bases). From germline, CDR1 is SGDLS and CDR2 YYNGEE. Trimming took off 4 bases at V and 0 bases at J, with 19 bases between the two ends. The CDR3 spans 17 residues. The CDR3 DNA is TGTGCCAGCAGCCCAGCCGGGACATCTTCCATGAACACTGAAGCTTTCTTT. It is translated as CASSPAGTSSMNTEAFF. Filled out from reference TRBV9 and TRBJ1-1, the complete variable domain reads DSGVTQTPKHLITATGQRVTLRCSPRSGDLSVYWYQQSLDQGLQFLIQYYNGEERAKGNILERFSAQQFPDLHSELNLSSLELGDSALYFCASSPAGTSSMNTEAFFGQGTRLTVV.

The table lists this clone with a count of one. This rearrangement joins TRBV9 to TRBJ1-2, with D perhaps TRBD1 (5 bases). Trimming cost V 4 bases and J 4 bases, with 8 bases left between them. Germline V gene data show CDR1 as SGDLS and CDR2 as YYNGEE. CDR3 length: 12 residues. CDR3 residues: CASSTGLYGYTF. Written as DNA, the CDR3 is TGTGCCAGCAGCACAGGACTCTATGGCTACACCTTC.